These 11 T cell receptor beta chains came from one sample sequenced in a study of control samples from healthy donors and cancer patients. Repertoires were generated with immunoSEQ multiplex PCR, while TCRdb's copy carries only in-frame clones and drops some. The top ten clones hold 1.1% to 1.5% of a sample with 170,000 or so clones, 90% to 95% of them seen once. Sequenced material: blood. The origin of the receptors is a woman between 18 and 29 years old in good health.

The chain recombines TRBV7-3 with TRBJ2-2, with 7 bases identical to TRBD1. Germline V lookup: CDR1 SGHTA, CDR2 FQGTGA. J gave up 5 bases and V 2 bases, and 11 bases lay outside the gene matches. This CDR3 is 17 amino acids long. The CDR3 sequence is CASSLSTSSGGTGELFF. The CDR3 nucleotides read TGTGCCAGCAGCTTATCGACTTCCTCAGGGGGAACCGGGGAGCTGTTTTTT.

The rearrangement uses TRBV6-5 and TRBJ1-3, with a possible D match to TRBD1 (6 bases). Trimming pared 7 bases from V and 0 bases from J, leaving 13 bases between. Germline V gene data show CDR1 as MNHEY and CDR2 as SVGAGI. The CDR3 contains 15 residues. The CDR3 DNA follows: TGTGCCAGCATGGGGACATTCGCCTCTGGAAACACCATATATTTT. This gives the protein CASMGTFASGNTIYF.

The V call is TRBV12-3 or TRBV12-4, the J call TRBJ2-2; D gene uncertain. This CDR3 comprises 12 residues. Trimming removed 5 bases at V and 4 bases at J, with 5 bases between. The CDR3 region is CASSPPTGELFF. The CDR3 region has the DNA TGTGCCAGCAGTCCACCCACCGGGGAGCTGTTTTTT.

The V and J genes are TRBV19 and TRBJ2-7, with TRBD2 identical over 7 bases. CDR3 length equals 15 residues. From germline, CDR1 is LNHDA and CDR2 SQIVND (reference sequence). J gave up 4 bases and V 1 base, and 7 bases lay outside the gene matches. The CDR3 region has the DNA TGTGCCAGTAGTATAGGATCAGGGAGGGGTTACGAGCAGTACTTC. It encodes CASSIGSGRGYEQYF. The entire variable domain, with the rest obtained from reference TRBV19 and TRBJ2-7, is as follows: DGGITQSPKYLFRKEGQNVTLSCEQNLNHDAMYWYRQDPGQGLRLIYYSQIVNDFQKGDIAEGYSVSREKKESFPLTVTSAQKNPTAFYLCASSIGSGRGYEQYFGPGTRLTVT.

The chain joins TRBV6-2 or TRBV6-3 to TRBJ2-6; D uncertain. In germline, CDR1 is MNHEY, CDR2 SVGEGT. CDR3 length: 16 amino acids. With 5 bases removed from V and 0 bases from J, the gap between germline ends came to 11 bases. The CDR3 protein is CASSGPTDSGANVLTF. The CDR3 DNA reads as TGTGCCAGCAGTGGTCCGACGGACTCTGGGGCCAACGTCCTGACTTTC.

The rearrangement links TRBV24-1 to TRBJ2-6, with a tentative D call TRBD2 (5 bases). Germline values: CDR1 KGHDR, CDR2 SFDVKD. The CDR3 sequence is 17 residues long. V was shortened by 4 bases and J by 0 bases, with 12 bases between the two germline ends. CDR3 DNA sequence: TGTGCCACCAGTGAAGAGGGTGTACACTCTGGGGCCAACGTCCTGACTTTC. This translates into CATSEEGVHSGANVLTF.

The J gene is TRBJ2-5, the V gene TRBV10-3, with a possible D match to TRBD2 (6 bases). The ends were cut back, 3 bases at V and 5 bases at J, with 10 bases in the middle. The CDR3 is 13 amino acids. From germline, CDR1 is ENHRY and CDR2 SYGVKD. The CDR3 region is CAISELADETQYF. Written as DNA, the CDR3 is TGTGCCATCAGTGAACTAGCTGATGAGACCCAGTACTTC.

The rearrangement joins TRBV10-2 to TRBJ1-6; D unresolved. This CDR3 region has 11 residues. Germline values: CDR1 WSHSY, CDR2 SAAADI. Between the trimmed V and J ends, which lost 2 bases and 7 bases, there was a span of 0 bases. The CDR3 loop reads CASSENSPLHF. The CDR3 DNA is TGCGCCAGCAGTGAGAATTCACCCCTCCACTTT.

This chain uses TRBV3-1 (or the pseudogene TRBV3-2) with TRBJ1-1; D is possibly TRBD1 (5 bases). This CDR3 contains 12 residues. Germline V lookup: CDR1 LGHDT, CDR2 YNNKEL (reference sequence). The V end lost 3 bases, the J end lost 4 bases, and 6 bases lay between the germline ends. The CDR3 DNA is TGTGCCAGCAGCCATCAGGGCACTGAAGCTTTCTTT. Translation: CASSHQGTEAFF.

The CDR3 reads CASNPYPGGGTGELFF. The CDR3 region has the DNA TGTGCCAGCAACCCCTACCCAGGGGGGGGGACCGGGGAGCTGTTTTTT. V gene TRBV6-2 or TRBV6-3 combines with J gene TRBJ2-2; TRBD1 or TRBD2 may be the D gene (7 bases each). V lost 7 bases, J lost 5 bases, and 20 bases lay in between. CDR1 is MNHEY, CDR2 SVGEGT, per germline. The CDR3 covers 16 residues.

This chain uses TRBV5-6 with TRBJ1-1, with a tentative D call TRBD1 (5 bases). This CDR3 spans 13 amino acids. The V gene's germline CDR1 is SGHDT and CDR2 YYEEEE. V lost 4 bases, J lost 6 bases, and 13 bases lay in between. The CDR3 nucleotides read TGTGCCAGCAGCAAGGGGATGGGCGCTGAAGCTTTCTTT. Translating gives CASSKGMGAEAFF.